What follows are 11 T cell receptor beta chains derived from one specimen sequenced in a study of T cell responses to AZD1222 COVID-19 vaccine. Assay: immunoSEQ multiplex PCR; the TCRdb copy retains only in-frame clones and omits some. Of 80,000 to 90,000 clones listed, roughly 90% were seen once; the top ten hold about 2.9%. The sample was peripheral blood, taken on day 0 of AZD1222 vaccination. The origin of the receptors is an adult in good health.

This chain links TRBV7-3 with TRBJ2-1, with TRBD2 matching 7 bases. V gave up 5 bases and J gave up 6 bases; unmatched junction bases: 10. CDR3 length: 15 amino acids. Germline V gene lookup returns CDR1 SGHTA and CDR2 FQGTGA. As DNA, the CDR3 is TGTGCCAGCAGCACAACCGGGGGAGGGACCAATGAGCAGTTCTTC. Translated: CASSTTGGGTNEQFF.

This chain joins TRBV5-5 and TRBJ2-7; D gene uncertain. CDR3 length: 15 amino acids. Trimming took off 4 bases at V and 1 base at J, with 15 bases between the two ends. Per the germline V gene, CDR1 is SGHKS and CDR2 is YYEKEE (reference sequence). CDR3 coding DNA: TGTGCCAGCAGCCAAACGGCCACAGATTCCTACGAGCAGTACTTC. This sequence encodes CASSQTATDSYEQYF. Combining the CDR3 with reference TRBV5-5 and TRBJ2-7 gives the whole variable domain DAGVTQSPTHLIKTRGQQVTLRCSPISGHKSVSWYQQVLGQGPQFIFQYYEKEERGRGNFPDRFSARQFPNYSSELNVNALLLGDSALYLCASSQTATDSYEQYFGPGTRLTVT.

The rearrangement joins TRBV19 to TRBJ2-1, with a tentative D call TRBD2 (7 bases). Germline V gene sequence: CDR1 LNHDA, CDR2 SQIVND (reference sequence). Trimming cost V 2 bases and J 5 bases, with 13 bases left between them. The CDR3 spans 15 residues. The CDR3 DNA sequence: TGTGCCAGTAGTATACGGGGGGCCTCAGACAATGAGCAGTTCTTC. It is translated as CASSIRGASDNEQFF.

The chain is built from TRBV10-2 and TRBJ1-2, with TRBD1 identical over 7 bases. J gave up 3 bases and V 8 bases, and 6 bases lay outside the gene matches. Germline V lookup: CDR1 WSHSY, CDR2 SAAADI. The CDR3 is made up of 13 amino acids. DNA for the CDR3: TGCGCCAGCCAAGGACAGGACTACTATGGCTACACCTTC. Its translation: CASQGQDYYGYTF.

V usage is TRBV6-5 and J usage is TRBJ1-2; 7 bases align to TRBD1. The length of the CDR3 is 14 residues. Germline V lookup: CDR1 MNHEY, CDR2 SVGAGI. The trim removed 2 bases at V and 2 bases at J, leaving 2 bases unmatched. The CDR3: CASSYGTANYGYTF. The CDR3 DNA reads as TGTGCCAGCAGTTACGGGACAGCGAACTATGGCTACACCTTC.

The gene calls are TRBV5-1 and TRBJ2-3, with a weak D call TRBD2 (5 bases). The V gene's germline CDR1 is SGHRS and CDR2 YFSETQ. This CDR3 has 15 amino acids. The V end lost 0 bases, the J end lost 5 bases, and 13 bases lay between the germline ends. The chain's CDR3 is CASSLDTRGIDTQYF. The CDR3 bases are TGCGCCAGCAGCTTGGATACTAGAGGTATAGATACGCAGTATTTT.

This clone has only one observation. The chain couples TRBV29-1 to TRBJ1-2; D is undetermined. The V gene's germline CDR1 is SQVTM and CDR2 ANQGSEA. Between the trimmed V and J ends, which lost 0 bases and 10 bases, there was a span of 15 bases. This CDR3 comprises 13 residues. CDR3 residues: CSVEEAQSKIYTF. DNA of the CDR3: TGCAGCGTTGAAGAAGCACAGTCAAAGATCTACACCTTC. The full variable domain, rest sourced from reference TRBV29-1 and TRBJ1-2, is SAVISQKPSRDICQRGTSLTIQCQVDSQVTMMFWYRQQPGQSLTLIATANQGSEATYESGFVIDKFPISRPNLTFSTLTVSNMSPEDSSIYLCSVEEAQSKIYTFGSGTRLTVV.

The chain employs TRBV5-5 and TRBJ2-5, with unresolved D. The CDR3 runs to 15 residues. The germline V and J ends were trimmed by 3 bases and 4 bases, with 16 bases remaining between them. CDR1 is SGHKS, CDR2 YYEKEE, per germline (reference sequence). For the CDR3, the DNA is TGTGCCAGCAGCTCCGGAGCGACCCTGGGAGAGACCCAGTACTTC. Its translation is CASSSGATLGETQYF.

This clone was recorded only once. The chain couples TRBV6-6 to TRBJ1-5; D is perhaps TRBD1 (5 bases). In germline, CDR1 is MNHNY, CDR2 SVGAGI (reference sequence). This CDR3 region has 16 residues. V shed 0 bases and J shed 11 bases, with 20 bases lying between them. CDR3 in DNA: TGTGCCAGCAGTTACTCTGGGACGCGCCCGAGGGAGTCCCAGCATTTT. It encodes CASSYSGTRPRESQHF.

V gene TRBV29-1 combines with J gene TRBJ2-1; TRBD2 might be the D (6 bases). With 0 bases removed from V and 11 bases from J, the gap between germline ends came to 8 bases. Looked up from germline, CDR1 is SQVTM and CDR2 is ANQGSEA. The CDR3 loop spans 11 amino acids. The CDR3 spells CSVEELAKQFF. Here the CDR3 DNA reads TGCAGCGTTGAAGAACTAGCTAAGCAGTTCTTC.

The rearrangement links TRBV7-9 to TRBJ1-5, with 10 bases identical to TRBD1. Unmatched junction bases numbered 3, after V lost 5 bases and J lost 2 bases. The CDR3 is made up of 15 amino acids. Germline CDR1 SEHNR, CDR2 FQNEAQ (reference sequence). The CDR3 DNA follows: TGTGCCAGCAGCGCCGGGACAGGGGGCAATCAGCCCCAGCATTTT. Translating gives CASSAGTGGNQPQHF.